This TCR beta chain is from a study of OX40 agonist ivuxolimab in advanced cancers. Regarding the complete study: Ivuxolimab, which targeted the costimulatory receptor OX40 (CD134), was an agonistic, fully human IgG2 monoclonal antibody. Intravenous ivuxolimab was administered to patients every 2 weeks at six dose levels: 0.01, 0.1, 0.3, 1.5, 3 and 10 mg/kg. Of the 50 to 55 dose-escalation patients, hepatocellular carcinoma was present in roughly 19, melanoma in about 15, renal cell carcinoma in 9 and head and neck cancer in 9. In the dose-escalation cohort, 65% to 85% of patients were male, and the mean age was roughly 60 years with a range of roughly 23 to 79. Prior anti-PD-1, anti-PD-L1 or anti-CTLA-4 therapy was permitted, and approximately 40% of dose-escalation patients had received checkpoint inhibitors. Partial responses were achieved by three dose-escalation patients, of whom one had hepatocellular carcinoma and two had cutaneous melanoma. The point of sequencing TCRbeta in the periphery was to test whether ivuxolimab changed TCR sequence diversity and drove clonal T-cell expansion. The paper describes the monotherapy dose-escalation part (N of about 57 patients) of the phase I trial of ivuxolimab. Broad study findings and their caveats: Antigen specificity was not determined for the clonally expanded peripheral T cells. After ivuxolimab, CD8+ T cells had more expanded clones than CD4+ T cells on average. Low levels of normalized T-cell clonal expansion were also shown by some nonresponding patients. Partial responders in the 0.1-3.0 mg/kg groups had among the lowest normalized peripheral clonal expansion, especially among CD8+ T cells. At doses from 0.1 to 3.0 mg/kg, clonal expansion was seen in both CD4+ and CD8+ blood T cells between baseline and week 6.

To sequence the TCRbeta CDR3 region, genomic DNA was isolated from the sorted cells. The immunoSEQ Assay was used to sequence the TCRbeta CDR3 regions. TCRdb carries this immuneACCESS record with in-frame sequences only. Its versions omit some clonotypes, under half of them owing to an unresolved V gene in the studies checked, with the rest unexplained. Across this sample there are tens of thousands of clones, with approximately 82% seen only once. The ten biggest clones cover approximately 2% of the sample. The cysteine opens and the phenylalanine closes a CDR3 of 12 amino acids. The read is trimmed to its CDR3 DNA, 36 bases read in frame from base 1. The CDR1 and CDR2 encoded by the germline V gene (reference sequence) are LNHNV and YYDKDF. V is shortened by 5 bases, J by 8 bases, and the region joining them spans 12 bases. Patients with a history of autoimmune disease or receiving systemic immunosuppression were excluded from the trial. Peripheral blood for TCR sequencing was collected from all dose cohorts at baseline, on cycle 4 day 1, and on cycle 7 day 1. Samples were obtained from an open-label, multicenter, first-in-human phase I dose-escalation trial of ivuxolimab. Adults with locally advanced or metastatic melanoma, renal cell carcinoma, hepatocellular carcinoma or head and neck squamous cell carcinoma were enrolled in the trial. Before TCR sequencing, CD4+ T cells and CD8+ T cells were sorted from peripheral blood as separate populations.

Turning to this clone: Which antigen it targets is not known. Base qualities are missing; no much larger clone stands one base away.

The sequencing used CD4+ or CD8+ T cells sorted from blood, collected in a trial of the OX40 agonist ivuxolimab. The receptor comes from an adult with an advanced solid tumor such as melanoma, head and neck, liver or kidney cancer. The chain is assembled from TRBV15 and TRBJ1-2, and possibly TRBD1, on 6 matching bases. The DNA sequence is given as TGTGCCACCAGCGAGCGGGGGCTGGGCTACACCTTC. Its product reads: CATSERGLGYTF.